This record covers a single T cell receptor (beta chain). As yet, its antigen is unknown. This sample was taken from a study of shared clonotypes between healthy human individuals. Whole-study findings and limits: Depth was large, yet rarefaction showed that sorted-subset sequencing was incomplete. Between a handful of donors, naive CD4 clonotypes were shared at a level of about 5%.

Cells designated naive CD8 were CD45RO-negative and were positively selected for CCR7, with terminally differentiated effector memory CD45RA+ cells excluded. In germline, CDR1 is MNHEY, CDR2 SVGAGI. Trimming cost V 2 bases and J 7 bases, with 9 bases left between them. The CDR3 runs 12 residues. Investigators spread the genomic DNA of each subset evenly over several immunoSEQ plates. Some 30,000 T cell genomes, or around 200 ng DNA, went into the sorted-subset replicate PCRs. Produced via immunoSEQ multiplex PCR; TCRdb's table is partial and in-frame only. The sample includes roughly 570,000 clones, more than 95% of them seen just once.

This clonotype was sampled from a man aged 25-45 years in good health. Sequencing was carried out using naive CD8+ T cells sorted from blood. The rearrangement joins TRBV6-5 to TRBJ2-7; D perhaps matches TRBD1 (6 bases). The CDR3 DNA reads as TGTGCCAGCAGTTACGCAGGGGATGAGCAGTACTTC. Protein sequence: CASSYAGDEQYF.